This T cell receptor (beta chain) emerged from a study of tumor-infiltrating lymphocytes in primary liver carcinoma. Study at large: Men and women, 30 to 69 years of age, made up the patients. Between about 4 and 11 cm across, the tumors were all of stage T1-T3 N0M0.

This CDR3 has 15 amino acids. Germline CDR1 reads MNHEY; CDR2 reads SVGAGI. With respect to this clonotype: The antigen remains undetermined. A much larger clonotype is one base distant, so this may be a read error.

Study-wide results and limits: A significantly higher top-250-clone fraction was found in tumors than in blood (p = 0.039). Tumor-adjacent and tumor-blood pairs overlapped less than tumor region pairs did.

Investigators took RNA and DNA out together from 20-30 mg of unsorted bulk tissue. TCR beta cDNA came from 400 to 500 ng total RNA, primed with a constant-region primer. Slightly modified ARM-PCR, run as three nested multiplex PCR rounds, produced the TCR beta libraries. It was with TRBV1-TRBV30 forward primers and a C-beta reverse primer that the first two PCR rounds were run, at roughly 11 cycles each. TCRdb passed the multiplex PCR reads through MiXCR, listing each CDR3 protein once. The sample holds roughly 86,000 distinct CDR3 sequences, around 68% seen once. The sequence derives from a man aged 40-49 years with primary liver carcinoma and hepatitis B virus infection. This chain links TRBV6-5 with TRBJ2-3; D is undetermined. The source material was tumor-adjacent normal liver tissue. The chain's CDR3 is CASSYSSQDTDRQYF. The CDR3 DNA is TGTGCCAGCAGTTACTCGTCGCAAGACACAGATAGGCAGTATTTT.